The sequence of this T cell receptor (beta chain) was determined in a study of a mutant IDH1 vaccine in newly diagnosed glioma. Study background: Patients underwent eight vaccinations, which took place in weeks 1, 3, 5, 7, 11, 15, 19 and 23. Treated patients showed a male proportion of approximately 62%, a female proportion of about 40%, and a mean age of around 39 years. Earlier treatment was radiotherapy, temozolomide, or both, with most getting both. Study-level results: Top peripheral T cell clonotype shifts appeared unrelated to pseudoprogression.

CDR3 length: 18 amino acids. Looked up from germline, CDR1 is SEHNR and CDR2 is FQNEAQ (reference sequence). Trimming shortened V by 5 bases and J by 3 bases, and 24 bases separated the two germline ends. Generated by immunoSEQ multiplex PCR, the TCRdb table keeps only in-frame clones and is missing some. The repertoire holds roughly 30,000 clones, with approximately 90% as singletons. Specified time point: week 5, during vaccination. Every single dose of the vaccine, 300 ug of mutant IDH1 20-mer peptide, came with topical imiquimod. Comments on this clone: Its target is not known.

The sequence came from a woman in her thirties or forties with glioma. Some clones in this sample may be carry-over from other donors' samples. The material was peripheral blood mononuclear cells (PBMCs), obtained from a glioma patient whose treatment included an IDH1 peptide vaccine. The chain links TRBV7-9 to TRBJ2-3; the D gene is possibly TRBD2 (6 bases). The CDR3 DNA reads as TGTGCCAGCAGCCCAAGGGGTAGAGCGACGGAGGGGACAGATACGCAGTATTTT. Its translation is CASSPRGRATEGTDTQYF.